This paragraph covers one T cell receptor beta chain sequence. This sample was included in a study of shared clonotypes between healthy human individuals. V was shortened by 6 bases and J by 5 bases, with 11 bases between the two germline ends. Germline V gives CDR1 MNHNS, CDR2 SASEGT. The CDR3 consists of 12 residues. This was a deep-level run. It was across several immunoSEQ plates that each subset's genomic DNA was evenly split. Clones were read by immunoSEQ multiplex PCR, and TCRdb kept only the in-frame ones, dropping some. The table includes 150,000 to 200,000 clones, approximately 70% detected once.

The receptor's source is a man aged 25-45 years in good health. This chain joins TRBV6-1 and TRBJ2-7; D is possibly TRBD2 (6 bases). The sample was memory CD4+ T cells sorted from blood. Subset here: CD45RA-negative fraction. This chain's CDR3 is CASSYSGDEQYF. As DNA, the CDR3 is TGTGCCAGCAGCTATAGCGGAGACGAGCAGTACTTC.